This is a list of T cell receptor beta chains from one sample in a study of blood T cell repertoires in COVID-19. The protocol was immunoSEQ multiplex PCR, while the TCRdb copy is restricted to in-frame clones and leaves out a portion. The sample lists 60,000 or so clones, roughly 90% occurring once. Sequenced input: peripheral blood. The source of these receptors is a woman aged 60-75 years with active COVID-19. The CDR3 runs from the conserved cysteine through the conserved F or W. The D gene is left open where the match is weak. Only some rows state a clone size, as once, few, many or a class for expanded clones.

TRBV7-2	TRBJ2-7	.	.	TGTGCCAGCAGCCGCGGGGGCAGAACCTACGAGCAGTACTTC	CASSRGGRTYEQYF
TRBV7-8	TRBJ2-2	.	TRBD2	TGTGCCAGCAGCCTAGAGGTTCTAGCGGGGGGCCCGAACACCGGGGAGCTGTTTTTT	CASSLEVLAGGPNTGELFF
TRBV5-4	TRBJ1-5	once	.	TGTGCCAGCAGCTTGGGCGGAGTGGGTGGGAATCAGCCCCAGCATTTT	CASSLGGVGGNQPQHF
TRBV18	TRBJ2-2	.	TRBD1	TGTGCCAGCTCACTACCCCTCGGGACAGGGGCCGGGGAGCTGTTTTTT	CASSLPLGTGAGELFF
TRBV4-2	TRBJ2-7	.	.	TGTGCCAGCAGCCAAGGGCGGGATCGCAGCTCCTACGAGCAGTACTTC	CASSQGRDRSSYEQYF
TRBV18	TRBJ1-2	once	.	TGTGCCAGCTCCCCTGGAGAACGCGGCTACACCTTC	CASSPGERGYTF
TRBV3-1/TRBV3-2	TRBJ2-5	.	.	TGTGCCAGCAGCCAATCATTCCAAGAGACCCAGTACTTC	CASSQSFQETQYF
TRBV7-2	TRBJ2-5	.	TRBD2	TGTGCCAGCAGCTTAAGGGGAGGGGAGACCCAGTACTTC	CASSLRGGETQYF
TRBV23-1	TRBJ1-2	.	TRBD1	TGCGCCAGCAAACCGGAGGGACAGACCAACTATGGCTACACCTTC	CASKPEGQTNYGYTF
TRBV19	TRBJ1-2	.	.	TGTGCCAGTAGTATCACAGGGTGGGATGGCTACACCTTC	CASSITGWDGYTF
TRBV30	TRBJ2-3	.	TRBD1	TGTGCCTGGACTTGGACAGGGGGTTCAGATACGCAGTATTTT	CAWTWTGGSDTQYF
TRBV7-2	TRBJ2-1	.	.	TGTGCCAGCAGCTTAATGCGGGTGGCATACAATGAGCAGTTCTTC	CASSLMRVAYNEQFF
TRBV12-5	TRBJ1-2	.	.	TGTGCTAGTGGTTTGAAGGGGGTAAGCGGCTACACCTTC	CASGLKGVSGYTF
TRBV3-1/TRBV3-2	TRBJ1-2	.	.	TGTGCCAGCAGCCAAGACCCCTCCTATGGCTACACCTTC	CASSQDPSYGYTF
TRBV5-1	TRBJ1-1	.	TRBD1	TGCGCCAGCGTCTACAGGGGGGAAGCTTTCTTT	CASVYRGEAFF
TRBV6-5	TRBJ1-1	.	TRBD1	TGTGCCAGCAGCCCAGGGGGCGGGACTGAAGCTTTCTTT	CASSPGGGTEAFF
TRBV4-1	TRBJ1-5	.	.	TGCGCCAGCAGCCAAGATTGGGGGCGCAACAATCAGCCCCAGCATTTT	CASSQDWGRNNQPQHF
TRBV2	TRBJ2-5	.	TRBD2	TGTGCCAGCACCGGGCGGGGGGCTCTAGAGACCCAGTACTTC	CASTGRGALETQYF
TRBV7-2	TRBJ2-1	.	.	TGTGCCAGCAGCGCTACCCGACAGGTCTACAATGAGCAGTTCTTC	CASSATRQVYNEQFF
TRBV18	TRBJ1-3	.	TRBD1	TGTGCCAGCTCACCCCGGGACAGCTCTGGAAACACCATATATTTT	CASSPRDSSGNTIYF
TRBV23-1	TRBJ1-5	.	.	TGCGCCAGCAGTCCAACCTCTATCAATCAGCCCCAGCATTTT	CASSPTSINQPQHF
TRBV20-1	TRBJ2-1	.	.	TGCAGTGCCCCGTCCGGGAATGAGCAGTTCTTC	CSAPSGNEQFF
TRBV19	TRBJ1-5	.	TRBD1	TGTGCCAGTAGTATAGAAACAGGGGTGGATCAGCCCCAGCATTTT	CASSIETGVDQPQHF
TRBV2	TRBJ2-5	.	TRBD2	TGTGCCAGCAGGACATCGGGGGGGACACAAGAGACCCAGTACTTC	CASRTSGGTQETQYF
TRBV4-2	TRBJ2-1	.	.	TGTGCCAGCAGCCAAGATATAGGGGCAGGGGTTCTTAGCTCCTACAATGAGCAGTTCTTC	CASSQDIGAGVLSSYNEQFF
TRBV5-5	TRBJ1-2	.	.	TGTGCCAGCAGGCTACCTGGACAGCATGGCTACACCTTC	CASRLPGQHGYTF
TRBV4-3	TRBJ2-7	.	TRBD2	TGCGCCAGCAGCCAGAGGACTAGCGGGGCAGCGTCCTACGAGCAGTACTTC	CASSQRTSGAASYEQYF
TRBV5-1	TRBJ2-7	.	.	TGCGCCAGCAGCTTAAGGGAGGCCTACGAGCAGTACTTC	CASSLREAYEQYF
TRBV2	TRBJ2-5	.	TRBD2	TGTGCCAGCACTGGACTAGGTAAAGAGACCCAGTACTTC	CASTGLGKETQYF
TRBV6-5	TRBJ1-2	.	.	TGTGCCAGCAGTTACTCGATAAACAGGTTATTCTATGGCTACACCTTC	CASSYSINRLFYGYTF
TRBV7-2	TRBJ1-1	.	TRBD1	TGTGCCAGCAGCTCCCGGGACAGGACGAACACTGAAGCTTTCTTT	CASSSRDRTNTEAFF
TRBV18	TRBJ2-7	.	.	TGTGCCAGCTCATACTCCGACAGGACCCGGGACGAGCAGTACTTC	CASSYSDRTRDEQYF
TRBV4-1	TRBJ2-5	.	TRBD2	TGCGCCAGCAGCCAAACTTCGGGGGGGGGCCAAGAGACCCAGTACTTC	CASSQTSGGGQETQYF
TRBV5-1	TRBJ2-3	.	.	TGCGCCAGCAGCTCTACTACTACCGTCACAGATACGCAGTATTTT	CASSSTTTVTDTQYF
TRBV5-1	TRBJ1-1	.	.	TGCGCCAGCAACCGACTATCCTTGGGGAACACTGAAGCTTTCTTT	CASNRLSLGNTEAFF
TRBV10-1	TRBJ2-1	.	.	TGCGCCAGCAGTGAGTCGAAAGTGGGGGGGCTATTCTTC	CASSESKVGGLFF
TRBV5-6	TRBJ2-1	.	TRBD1	TGTGCCAGCAGCTTGGAATGGACAGGGCAAGTCTACAATGAGCAGTTCTTC	CASSLEWTGQVYNEQFF
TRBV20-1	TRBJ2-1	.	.	TGCAGTGCTAGATTAAATGAGCAGTTCTTC	CSARLNEQFF
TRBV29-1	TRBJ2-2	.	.	TGCAGCGTTGCGAGAACCACCGGGGAGCTGTTTTTT	CSVARTTGELFF
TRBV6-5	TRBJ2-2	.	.	TGTGCCAGCAGGGACTCCACCGTCGGGGAGCTGTTTTTT	CASRDSTVGELFF
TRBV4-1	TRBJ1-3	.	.	TGCGCCAGCAGCCAAGACACAGGGCCTGGAAACACCATATATTTT	CASSQDTGPGNTIYF
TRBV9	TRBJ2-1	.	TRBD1	TGTGCCAGCAGCGTGGGGACAGGGGGTTACAATGAGCAGTTCTTC	CASSVGTGGYNEQFF